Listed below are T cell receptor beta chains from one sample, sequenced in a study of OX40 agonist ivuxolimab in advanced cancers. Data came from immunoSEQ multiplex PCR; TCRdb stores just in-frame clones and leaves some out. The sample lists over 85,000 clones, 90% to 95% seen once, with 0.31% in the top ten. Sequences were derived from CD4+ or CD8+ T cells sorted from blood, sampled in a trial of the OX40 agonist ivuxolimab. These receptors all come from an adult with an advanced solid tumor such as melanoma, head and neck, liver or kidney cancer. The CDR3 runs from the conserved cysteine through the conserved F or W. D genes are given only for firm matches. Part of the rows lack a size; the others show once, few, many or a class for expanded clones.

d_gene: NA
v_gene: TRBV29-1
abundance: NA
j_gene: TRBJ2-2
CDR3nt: TGCAGCGTTAACCTCGGGACCACCACCGGGGAGCTGTTTTTT
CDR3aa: CSVNLGTTTGELFF

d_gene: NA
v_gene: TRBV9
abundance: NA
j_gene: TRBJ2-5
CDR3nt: TGTGCCAGCAACCCCGGGCGGTCGGAGGAGACCCAGTACTTC
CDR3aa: CASNPGRSEETQYF

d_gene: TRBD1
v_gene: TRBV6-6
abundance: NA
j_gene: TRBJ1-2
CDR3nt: TGTGCCAGCAGCTTAGGGACAGGGGCTGGCTACACCTTC
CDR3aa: CASSLGTGAGYTF

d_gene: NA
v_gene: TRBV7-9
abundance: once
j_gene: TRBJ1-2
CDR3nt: TGTGCCAGCAGCTCCTGGGACAACTATGGCTACACCTTC
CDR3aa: CASSSWDNYGYTF

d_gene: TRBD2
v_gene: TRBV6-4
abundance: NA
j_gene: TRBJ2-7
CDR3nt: TGTGCCAGCAGTCCCCTTGGACTAGCGGGACTCTACGAGCAGTACTTC
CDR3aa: CASSPLGLAGLYEQYF

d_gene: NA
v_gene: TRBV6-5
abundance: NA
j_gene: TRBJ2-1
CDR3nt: TGTGCCGTAGGTGGGCAGTCCCAATACAATGAGCAGTTCTTC
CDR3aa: CAVGGQSQYNEQFF

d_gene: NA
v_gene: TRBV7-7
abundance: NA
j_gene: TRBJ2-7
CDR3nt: TGTGCCAGCAGCTCAAGCCAGGTGGGCGAGCAGTACTTC
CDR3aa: CASSSSQVGEQYF

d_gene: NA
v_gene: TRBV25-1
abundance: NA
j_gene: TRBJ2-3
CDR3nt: TGTGCCAGCAGAGAAACTGGATTATTAAACAGAGATACGCAGTATTTT
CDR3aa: CASRETGLLNRDTQYF

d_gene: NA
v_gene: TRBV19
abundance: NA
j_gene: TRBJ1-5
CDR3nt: TGTGCCAGTAGTATAGGATGGGGGGGAGGTCAGCCCCAGCATTTT
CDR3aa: CASSIGWGGGQPQHF

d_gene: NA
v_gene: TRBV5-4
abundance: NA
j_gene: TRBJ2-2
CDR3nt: TGTGCCAGCAGCTTGGACAGTCCCACCGGGGAGCTGTTTTTT
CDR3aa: CASSLDSPTGELFF

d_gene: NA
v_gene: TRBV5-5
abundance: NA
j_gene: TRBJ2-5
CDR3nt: TGTGCCAGCAGCTTGGTTAGGCCGGAGACCCAGTACTTC
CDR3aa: CASSLVRPETQYF

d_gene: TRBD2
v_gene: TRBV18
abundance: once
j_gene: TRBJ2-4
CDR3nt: TGTGCCAGCTCACCACCCCTAGCGGGAGGGCCGGGAAACATTCAGTACTTC
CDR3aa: CASSPPLAGGPGNIQYF

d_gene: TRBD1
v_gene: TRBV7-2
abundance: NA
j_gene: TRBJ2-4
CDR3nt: TGTGCCAGCAGCTTAGGCGGGGGACAGGGGGCCAAAAACATTCAGTACTTC
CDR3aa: CASSLGGGQGAKNIQYF

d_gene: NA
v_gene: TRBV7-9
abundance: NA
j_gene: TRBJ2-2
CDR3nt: TGTGCCTCTGGGCAGGTGACAAACACCGGGGAGCTGTTTTTT
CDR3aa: CASGQVTNTGELFF

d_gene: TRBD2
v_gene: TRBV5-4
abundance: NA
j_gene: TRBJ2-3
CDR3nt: TGTGCCAGCAGCTCCGCCGTGGGAGGGAGCACAGATACGCAGTATTTT
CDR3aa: CASSSAVGGSTDTQYF

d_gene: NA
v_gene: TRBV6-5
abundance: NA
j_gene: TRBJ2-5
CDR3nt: TGTGCCAGCAGTTACCTGTACAGGGTTGGGGAGACCCAGTACTTC
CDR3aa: CASSYLYRVGETQYF

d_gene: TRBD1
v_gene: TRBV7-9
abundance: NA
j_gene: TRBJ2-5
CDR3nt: TGTGCCAGCAGCAGAGGACAGGGCCAAGAGACCCAGTACTTC
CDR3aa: CASSRGQGQETQYF

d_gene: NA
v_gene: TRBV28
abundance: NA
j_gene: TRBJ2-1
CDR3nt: TGTGCCAGCAGTTTATTGTCAGTTCAGCAGTTCTTC
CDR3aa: CASSLLSVQQFF

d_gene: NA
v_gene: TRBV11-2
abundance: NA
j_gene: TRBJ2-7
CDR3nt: TGTGCCAGCAGCCTCGGCGGCGGATCCTACGAGCAGTACTTC
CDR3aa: CASSLGGGSYEQYF

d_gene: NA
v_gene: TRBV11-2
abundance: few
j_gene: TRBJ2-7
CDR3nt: TGTGCCAGCAGCTTACGGGGCTACGAGCAGTACTTC
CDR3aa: CASSLRGYEQYF

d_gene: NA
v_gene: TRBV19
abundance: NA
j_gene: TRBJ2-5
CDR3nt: TGTGCCAGCGGAAGACACAAAGAGACCCAGTACTTC
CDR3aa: CASGRHKETQYF

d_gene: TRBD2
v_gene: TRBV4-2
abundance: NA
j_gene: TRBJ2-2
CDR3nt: TGTGCCAGCAGCCAAGAGGGAAGCGGGAGGGCCAACACCGGGGAGCTGTTTTTT
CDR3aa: CASSQEGSGRANTGELFF

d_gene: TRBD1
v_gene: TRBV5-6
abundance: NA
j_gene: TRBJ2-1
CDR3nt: TGTGCCAGCAGCTTTCGCAGGGGGGAGCAGTTCTTC
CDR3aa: CASSFRRGEQFF

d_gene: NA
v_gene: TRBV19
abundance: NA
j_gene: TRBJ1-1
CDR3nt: TGTGCCAGTAGTGACAGACCGAACACTGAAGCTTTCTTT
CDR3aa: CASSDRPNTEAFF

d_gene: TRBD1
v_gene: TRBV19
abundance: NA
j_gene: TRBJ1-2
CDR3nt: TGTGCCAGTAGTATCTACAGGGGAAATGCTGGCTACACCTTC
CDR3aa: CASSIYRGNAGYTF

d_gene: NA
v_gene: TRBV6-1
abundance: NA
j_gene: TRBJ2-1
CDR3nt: TGTGCCAGCAGTGAATTTGGGCAGTTCTTC
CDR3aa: CASSEFGQFF

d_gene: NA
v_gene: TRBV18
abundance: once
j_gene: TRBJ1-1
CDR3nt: TGTGCCAGCTCACCTGCGGAAGGGACTGAAGCTTTCTTT
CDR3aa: CASSPAEGTEAFF

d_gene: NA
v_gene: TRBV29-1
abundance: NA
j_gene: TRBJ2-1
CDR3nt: TGCAGCGTTGTTAGGTCCATCTCCTACAATGAGCAGTTCTTC
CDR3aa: CSVVRSISYNEQFF

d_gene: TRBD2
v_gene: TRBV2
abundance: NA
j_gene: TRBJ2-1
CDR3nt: TGTGCCAGCAAACAGCGGGAGGGAAATGAGCAGTTCTTC
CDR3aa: CASKQREGNEQFF

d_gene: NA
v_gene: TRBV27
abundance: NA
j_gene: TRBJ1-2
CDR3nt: TGTGCCAGCAGCTTAGGACAGAATTTGCGCTACACCTTC
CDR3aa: CASSLGQNLRYTF

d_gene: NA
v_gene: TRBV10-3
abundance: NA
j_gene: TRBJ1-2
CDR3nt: TGTGCCATCAGTGATATAGGGGTTGGCTACACCTTC
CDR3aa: CAISDIGVGYTF

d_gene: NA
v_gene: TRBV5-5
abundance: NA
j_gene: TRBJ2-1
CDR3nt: TGTGCCAGCAGCTTGGGGGGACTTTACAATGAGCAGTTCTTC
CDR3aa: CASSLGGLYNEQFF

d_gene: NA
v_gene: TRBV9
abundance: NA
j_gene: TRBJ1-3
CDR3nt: TGTGCCAGCAGCGTAGGAGGTCGTCCCACAGTGGCTGGAAACACCATATATTTT
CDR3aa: CASSVGGRPTVAGNTIYF

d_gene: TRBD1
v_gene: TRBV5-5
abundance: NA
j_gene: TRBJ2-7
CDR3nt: TGTGCCAGCAGCGCGGACAGGGGACCCTCCTACGAGCAGTACTTC
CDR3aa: CASSADRGPSYEQYF

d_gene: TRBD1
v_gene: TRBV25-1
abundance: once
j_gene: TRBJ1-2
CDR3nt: TGTGCCAGCAGTCCCCGGACAGGGATAACTGGCTACACCTTC
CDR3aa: CASSPRTGITGYTF

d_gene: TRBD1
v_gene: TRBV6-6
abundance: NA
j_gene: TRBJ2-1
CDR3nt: TGTGCCAGCATACGGGACAGGCGAAATGAGCAGTTCTTC
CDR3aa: CASIRDRRNEQFF

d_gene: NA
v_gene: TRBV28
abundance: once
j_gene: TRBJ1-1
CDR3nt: TGTGCCAGCAGTGATATTATAATGCAGGCGCACACTGAAGCTTTCTTT
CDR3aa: CASSDIIMQAHTEAFF

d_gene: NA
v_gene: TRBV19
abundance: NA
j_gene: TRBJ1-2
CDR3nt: TGTGCCAGTAGTATCACAGCCGCTAACTATGGCTACACCTTC
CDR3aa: CASSITAANYGYTF

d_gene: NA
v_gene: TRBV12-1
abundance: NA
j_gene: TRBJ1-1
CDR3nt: TGTGCCAGCAGCTCGAATTGGGACACTGAAGCTTTCTTT
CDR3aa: CASSSNWDTEAFF

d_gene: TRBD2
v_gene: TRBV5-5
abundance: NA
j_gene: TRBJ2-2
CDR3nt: TGTGCCAGCAGCTCATTCCCGGGACTAGCGGGAGGAAACACCGGGGAGCTGTTTTTT
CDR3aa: CASSSFPGLAGGNTGELFF

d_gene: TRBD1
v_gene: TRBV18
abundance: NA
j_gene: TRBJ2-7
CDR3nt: TGTGCCAGCTCACCGATCCTCGGGACAGGGATCTACGAGCAGTACTTC
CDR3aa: CASSPILGTGIYEQYF